This T cell receptor beta chain is drawn from a study of T cell responses to AZD1222 COVID-19 vaccine (TCRdb year 2021). Background for the entire study: AZD1222 recipients with second doses at about 4 weeks or about 12 weeks were pooled, because spike-specific TCR depth and breadth did not differ between schedules. A total of about 240 trial participants underwent TCR sequencing, of whom about 210 received two doses of AZD1222 and some 25 received two doses of the MenACWY control vaccine. Trial participants were enrolled into age subgroups of 18-55, 56-69 and 70-plus years, which contained about 150, 27 and 61 TCR-sequenced participants, respectively. Summary of the overall study and its limitations: Participants were mostly white British, with more females than males. The authors suggested clonal diversity may have been underestimated. CD4 TCRs associated with the vaccine covered the entire spike protein, and the dominant responses were in regions 160-218 and 743-854. Only a handful of AZD1222 recipients were SARS-CoV-2 seropositive at baseline, limiting conclusions about previously exposed vaccinees. After two AZD1222 doses, spike-specific TCR breadth and depth were significantly higher than at day 0 and than in MenACWY recipients. Because no day 14 peak-response samples were available, the repertoires could be characterized only after the peak T cell response. Reportedly, almost half of the unique spike-specific TCRs recognized epitopes lying outside the regions that are mutated in the B.1.351 and B.1.1.7 variants. The 56-69-year group was small, and its depth increase did not reach significance, likely because of low power.

The CDR3 regions of human TCRbeta chains were analyzed by immunosequencing. The study's own analysis went as follows. Repertoire TCRs were matched against a reference library of SARS-CoV-2-specific TCRs generated with the MIRA antigen-specificity platform. Breadth was defined as the fraction of unique TCRs that were SARS-CoV-2-associated. Depth was defined as the fraction of total T cells that were SARS-CoV-2-associated. Each spike-specific TCR was assigned to its reactive spike region and to a CD4 or CD8 class using the MIRA data. Log10-transformed breadth and depth values were compared by one-way ANOVA with Sidak's multiple comparisons tests. Not all clones reach the TCRdb copy of this immuneACCESS table, which keeps in-frame sequences only. Checked studies attribute under half of the gap to unresolved V genes and leave the rest unexplained. That table gives V, J and clone size, and the DNA gave D and trimming. The sample table contains under 95,000 clones; only one count was recorded for more than 75% of them. The leading ten clones occupy around 2.8% of the sample.

The sample's time point label, decoded: baseline before first vaccination. Vaccinee samples came from UK trials COV001 and COV002, including a single-blind randomized controlled phase 2/3 trial of AZD1222 (ChAdOx1 nCoV-19) in healthy adults. For TCRbeta chain sequencing, PBMC samples from trial participants were taken at day 0 and at day 28 after the second dose. In the case of this clone: It lacks a known antigen. No base qualities exist here, and no much larger clone lies one base off it.

The source material was peripheral blood, sampled on day 0 of AZD1222 vaccination. This clonotype originated in an adult in good health.

The encoded CDR3 is CASSLGGTDTEAFF. The sequence in DNA is TGTGCCAGCAGTTTAGGAGGGACAGACACTGAAGCTTTCTTT. The chain is made from TRBV28 and TRBJ1-1; 7 bases in the junction line up with TRBD1. CDR1 is given as MDHEN and CDR2 as SYDVKM, both from the germline V gene. Measured from the cysteine to the phenylalanine, the CDR3 is 14 residues long. Left in the record is the CDR3 DNA by itself, 42 bases read in frame from the first base. V lost 2 bases and J lost 3 bases, and the count of bases not matched to a germline gene is 3.